The 22 T cell receptor beta chains listed next were all sequenced from one sample in a study of regulatory T cells. The PCR used 52 TRBV and 13 TRBJ primers. Assay: immunoSEQ multiplex PCR; the TCRdb copy retains only in-frame clones and omits some. Among about 9,500 clones listed, over 75% were seen once. The sample taken for sequencing was CD8+ T cells sorted from blood. The receptor set was obtained from a person aged 18 to 29 with CD3G deficiency.

The chain is built from TRBV6-1 and TRBJ2-7; 7 bases agree with TRBD1. V trimming: 7 bases; J trimming: 0 bases; junction bases outside the gene matches: 9. The CDR3 is 15 residues long. The V gene's germline CDR1 is MNHNS and CDR2 SASEGT. CDR3: CASNVNRGNSYEQYF. The CDR3 nucleotides are TGTGCCAGCAATGTGAACAGGGGCAACTCCTACGAGCAGTACTTC.

This clone was observed once. The chain carries TRBV6-1 and TRBJ2-2; no clear D. CDR3 length: 12 amino acids. V lost 4 bases to trimming and J lost 6 bases, with 6 bases between them. Germline assignment: CDR1 MNHNS and CDR2 SASEGT. This chain's CDR3 is CASSASPGELFF. The CDR3 DNA reads TGTGCCAGCAGTGCGAGCCCCGGGGAGCTGTTTTTT.

The rearrangement links TRBV11-2 to TRBJ2-4; TRBD2 might be the D (5 bases). Deletions cut 3 bases from V and 3 bases from J, with 12 bases between. Germline CDR1 reads SGHAT; CDR2 reads FQNNGV. The CDR3 is 15 amino acids. CDR3 bases: TGTGCCAGCAGCTTGGGTACTAGTAACAAAAACATTCAGTACTTC. This gives the protein CASSLGTSNKNIQYF.

This clone was seen only a few times. This sequence joins TRBV5-1 and TRBJ2-3; D is undetermined. Germline-derived CDR1 and CDR2 are SGHRS and YFSETQ. V lost 0 bases, J lost 2 bases, and 7 bases lay in between. The CDR3 is 14 amino acids. CDR3 in DNA: TGCGCCAGCAGCTTGGTACAGCCCACAGATACGCAGTATTTT. Its protein product is CASSLVQPTDTQYF.

V is TRBV11-2 and J is TRBJ1-1, with a weak D call TRBD1 (5 bases). Trimming took 5 bases from V and 8 from J, leaving 12 bases between them. The CDR3 runs 12 residues. Germline V gene lookup returns CDR1 SGHAT and CDR2 FQNNGV. The CDR3 spells CASSHPGGEAFF. CDR3 DNA: TGTGCCAGCAGCCACCCTGGGGGGGAAGCTTTCTTT.

As regards this clone: Other DNA sequences in the sample encode the same CDR3. The J gene is TRBJ2-7, the V gene TRBV28, with TRBD2 matching 7 bases. The V and J ends lost 3 bases and 3 bases, in that order; junction bases with no gene match: 5. CDR1 MDHEN and CDR2 SYDVKM come from the germline V gene. The CDR3 has 14 amino acids. In nucleotides, the CDR3 is TGTGCCAGCAGTTTGGGGGGGGATGGCTACGAGCAGTACTTC. This codes for CASSLGGDGYEQYF.

V gene TRBV6-6 combines with J gene TRBJ2-7; D call uncertain. V lost 2 bases and J 2 bases, leaving 10 bases between the germline ends. CDR1 is MNHNY and CDR2 is SVGAGI in the germline V gene (reference sequence). The CDR3 has 14 residues. The CDR3 nucleotides read TGTGCCAGCAGTTACCTTGGCACACCCTACGAGCAGTACTTC. Amino acid sequence: CASSYLGTPYEQYF.

V usage is TRBV9 and J usage is TRBJ2-3, with D perhaps TRBD2 (5 bases). The CDR3 sequence is 13 residues long. Germline-derived CDR1 and CDR2 are SGDLS and YYNGEE. V shed 3 bases and J shed 6 bases, with 11 bases lying between them. The CDR3 DNA sequence: TGTGCCAGCAGCGCTAGCCTCTTGGATACGCAGTATTTT. Translating gives CASSASLLDTQYF.

By sample share, this clone is medium-sized (0.01 to 0.1%). The V and J genes are TRBV7-8 and TRBJ2-7, with TRBD2 matching 7 bases. Per the germline V gene, CDR1 is SGHVS and CDR2 is FQNEAQ. After removal of 5 bases from V and 7 bases from J, the junction contained 5 bases not matched to a gene. This CDR3 is 12 amino acids long. The CDR3: CASSPGGREQYF. Here the CDR3 DNA reads TGTGCCAGCAGCCCGGGGGGTCGGGAGCAGTACTTC.

The rearrangement links TRBV19 to TRBJ1-5; the D gene is possibly TRBD1 (5 bases). The V and J ends lost 6 bases and 8 bases respectively, with 14 bases between them. The CDR3 extends over 13 amino acids. CDR1 is LNHDA, CDR2 SQIVND, per germline (reference sequence). The CDR3 loop reads CASRGGGEEPQHF. The CDR3 region has the DNA TGTGCCAGTAGGGGCGGGGGGGAGGAGCCCCAGCATTTT.

Here the CDR3 DNA reads TGTGCCAGCAGTTTAGGAGGAAACACCATATATTTT. Protein product: CASSLGGNTIYF. This chain connects TRBV27 to TRBJ1-3, with D hard to call. V lost 2 bases and J lost 4, with 3 bases in between. Germline CDR1 MNHEY, CDR2 SMNVEV (reference sequence). The CDR3 spans 12 residues.

V usage is TRBV5-1 and J usage is TRBJ2-7; the match to TRBD1 covers 9 bases. Looked up from germline, CDR1 is SGHRS and CDR2 is YFSETQ. V shed 3 bases, J shed 6 bases, and the junction held 13 bases outside the gene matches. The CDR3 runs 16 residues. DNA of the CDR3: TGCGCCAGCAGCTGGCCGAAACAGGGGGCAAGGTGCGAGCAGTACTTC. This translates into CASSWPKQGARCEQYF. The whole variable domain, remainder taken from reference TRBV5-1 and TRBJ2-7, is KAGVTQTPRYLIKTRGQQVTLSCSPISGHRSVSWYQQTPGQGLQFLFEYFSETQRNKGNFPGRFSGRQFSNSRSEMNVSTLELGDSALYLCASSWPKQGARCEQYFGPGTRLTVT.

CDR3 loop: CASSETGDYEQYF. CDR3 in DNA: TGTGCCAGCAGTGAAACAGGGGATTACGAGCAGTACTTC. V gene TRBV28 combines with J gene TRBJ2-7; 7 nucleotides align to TRBD1. CDR1 is MDHEN, CDR2 SYDVKM, per germline. V trimming: 5 bases; J trimming: 4 bases; junction bases outside the gene matches: 5. The CDR3 consists of 13 residues.

The rearrangement uses TRBV11-2 and TRBJ2-7; possible D gene TRBD2, 5 bases. There are 14 residues in the CDR3. Between the trimmed V and J ends, which lost 2 bases and 5 bases, there was a span of 13 bases. Germline CDR1 reads SGHAT; CDR2 reads FQNNGV. CDR3 loop: CASSLMPFGDEQYF. The CDR3 DNA sequence: TGTGCCAGCAGCTTAATGCCATTCGGGGACGAGCAGTACTTC.

The rearrangement joins TRBV6-1 to TRBJ2-7; D might be TRBD1 (5 bases). Germline CDR1 reads MNHNS; CDR2 reads SASEGT. The germline V and J ends were trimmed by 3 bases and 4 bases, with 10 bases remaining between them. The CDR3 consists of 13 residues. This CDR3 is CASSEYRLYEQYF. The CDR3 DNA is TGTGCCAGCAGTGAGTACAGGTTATACGAGCAGTACTTC.

The chain carries TRBV28 and TRBJ2-7; D remains unclear. This CDR3 is built from 13 residues. V lost 6 bases, J lost 5 bases, and 14 bases lay in between. From germline, CDR1 is MDHEN and CDR2 SYDVKM. The CDR3 DNA sequence: TGTGCCAGCAGCCAATCTCTAAGACACGAGCAGTACTTC. As protein: CASSQSLRHEQYF.

This chain connects TRBV28 to TRBJ2-5; D may be TRBD1 (5 bases). TRBJ2-7 matches the DNA end more closely, so the J call is doubtful. The CDR3 length is 16 residues. CDR1 and CDR2 from the germline V gene are MDHEN and SYDVKM. As DNA, the CDR3 is TGTGCCAGCAGTCCTACAGGCTCCTTGAAGACCTACGAGCAGTACTTC. Encoded protein: CASSPTGSLKTYEQYF.

CDR3 residues: CASSYTSGELFF. The DNA of the CDR3 is TGCGCCAGCAGCTATACATCTGGGGAGCTGTTTTTT. The rearrangement joins TRBV5-1 to TRBJ2-2; D is ambiguous. The CDR3 covers 12 residues. In germline, CDR1 is SGHRS, CDR2 YFSETQ. Trimming removed 3 bases at V and 8 bases at J, with 8 bases between.

The chain recombines TRBV27 with TRBJ1-5, with D uncertain. Germline loops: CDR1 MNHEY, CDR2 SMNVEV (reference sequence). This CDR3 has 15 residues. The ends were cut back, 3 bases at V and 5 bases at J, with 14 bases in the middle. Here the CDR3 reads CASSFLKREDQPQHF. The CDR3 bases are TGTGCCAGCAGTTTCCTAAAGAGGGAGGATCAGCCCCAGCATTTT.

This sequence joins TRBV6-1 and TRBJ1-2, with D possibly matching TRBD1 (6 bases). CDR3 length: 13 residues. The germline V gene encodes CDR1 MNHNS and CDR2 SASEGT. Trimming cost V 6 bases and J 4 bases, with 12 bases left between them. This chain's CDR3 is CASRDDRIYGYTF. DNA for the CDR3: TGTGCCAGCAGGGATGACAGGATCTATGGCTACACCTTC.

This chain connects TRBV27 to TRBJ2-2, with 7 bases matching TRBD2. V shed 5 bases, J shed 5 bases, and the junction held 20 bases outside the gene matches. The CDR3 is 19 amino acids. Germline values: CDR1 MNHEY, CDR2 SMNVEV (reference sequence). The CDR3 DNA reads TGTGCCAGCAGTCATTCTTACTCGAGACTAGCAATGAGGACCGGGGAGCTGTTTTTT. It is translated as CASSHSYSRLAMRTGELFF.

DNA of the CDR3: TGTGCCAGCAGAATGACTAGCGGGGACTACGAGCAGTACTTC. Residues: CASRMTSGDYEQYF. The chain links TRBV6-1 to TRBJ2-7, with 11 bases matching TRBD2. The ends lost 6 bases at V and 3 bases at J; junction bases unmatched: 4. The germline V gene has CDR1 MNHNS and CDR2 SASEGT. The CDR3 has 14 amino acids.